Below, 14 T cell receptor beta chains from the same sample are listed, as sequenced in a study of blood T cell repertoires in COVID-19. Clones were read by immunoSEQ multiplex PCR, and TCRdb kept only the in-frame ones, dropping some. The sample has roughly 140,000 clones; around 84% are singletons. Sequencing was performed on PBMCs or T cells enriched from blood (not recorded which). The receptors come from a woman aged 50 to 65 who had been exposed to COVID-19.

The chain links TRBV11-2 to TRBJ1-2, with 8 nucleotides matching TRBD1. Germline CDR1 is SGHAT and CDR2 is FQNNGV. After removal of 5 bases from V and 3 bases from J, the junction contained 8 bases not matched to a gene. The CDR3 loop spans 15 amino acids. CDR3 sequence: CASSPADRVYYGYTF. In DNA, the CDR3 is TGTGCCAGCAGCCCAGCGGACAGGGTTTACTATGGCTACACCTTC. The complete variable domain, with remaining parts taken from reference TRBV11-2 and TRBJ1-2, reads EAGVAQSPRYKIIEKRQSVAFWCNPISGHATLYWYQQILGQGPKLLIQFQNNGVVDDSQLPKDRFSAERLKGVDSTLKIQPAKLEDSAVYLCASSPADRVYYGYTFGSGTRLTVV.

The gene calls are TRBV3-1 (or the pseudogene TRBV3-2) and TRBJ1-1; TRBD1 might be the D (5 bases). The CDR3 runs 11 residues. Trimming left V 4 bases short and J 6 bases short, with 6 bases between. Looked up from germline, CDR1 is LGHDT and CDR2 is YNNKEL (reference sequence). The CDR3 DNA follows: TGTGCCAGCAGCCGGGGGGCTGAAGCTTTCTTT. It yields the protein CASSRGAEAFF.

The chain recombines TRBV15 with TRBJ2-7; 8 bases match TRBD2. J gave up 6 bases and V 5 bases, and 18 bases lay outside the gene matches. Germline V gene data show CDR1 as LNHNV and CDR2 as YYDKDF (reference sequence). The CDR3 has 17 residues. The CDR3 nucleotides read TGTGCCACCAGCGCCGCAGGGAGGAGGACTAGCAGCAGCGAGCAGTACTTC. Translating it yields CATSAAGRRTSSSEQYF.

The V and J genes are TRBV2 and TRBJ2-1; 7 bases match TRBD2. The germline V gene encodes CDR1 SNHLY and CDR2 FYNNEI. This CDR3 contains 13 residues. J was trimmed by 6 bases and V by 8 bases; bases with no gene match: 7. The CDR3 sequence: CASGRGPGNEQFF. The DNA for the CDR3 is TGTGCCAGCGGGAGGGGTCCAGGCAATGAGCAGTTCTTC.

The count of this clone is one. The chain is built from TRBV29-1 and TRBJ1-3; D gene unclear. The V gene's germline CDR1 is SQVTM and CDR2 ANQGSEA. The V end lost 6 bases, the J end lost 4 bases, and 10 bases lay between the germline ends. This CDR3 comprises 12 residues. The CDR3 loop reads CSVEPLGNTIYF. DNA of the CDR3: TGCAGCGTGGAGCCATTAGGAAACACCATATATTTT.

With regard to this clone: Since a much larger clone is just one base distant, this may be a read error. This chain links TRBV6-1 with TRBJ2-7, with unresolved D. In germline, CDR1 is MNHNS, CDR2 SASEGT. The CDR3 sequence is 11 residues long. V was cut by 3 bases and J by 2 bases, with 2 bases left in between. The CDR3, as DNA: TGTGCCAGCAGTGACACCTACGAGCAGTACTTC. Its protein product is CASSDTYEQYF.

The rearrangement uses TRBV7-2 and TRBJ2-7, with 11 bases identical to TRBD1. Per the germline V gene, CDR1 is SGHTA and CDR2 is FQGNSA. The V gene end was trimmed by 0 bases and the J gene end by 6 bases; junction bases not matched to a gene: 4. This CDR3 region has 15 residues. The CDR3 reads CASSLAGTGGAEQYF. For the CDR3, the DNA is TGTGCCAGCAGCTTAGCAGGGACAGGGGGAGCCGAGCAGTACTTC.

The chain's CDR3 is CASSQDPVGLAGGYEQYF. CDR3 DNA sequence: TGCGCCAGCAGCCAAGATCCGGTGGGACTAGCGGGAGGGTACGAGCAGTACTTC. This sequence joins TRBV4-3 and TRBJ2-7, with TRBD2 identical over 16 bases. J gave up 4 bases and V 0 bases, and 6 bases lay outside the gene matches. The CDR3 is 18 residues long. Germline V gives CDR1 LGHNA, CDR2 YSLEER.

This sequence joins TRBV7-9 and TRBJ2-3, with 14 bases aligning to TRBD2. Germline V gene sequence: CDR1 SEHNR, CDR2 FQNEAQ (reference sequence). V shed 4 bases and J 3 bases; nucleotides not matched to a gene: 12. The CDR3 extends over 19 amino acids. Here the CDR3 reads CASSSPGLAGVFRTDTQYF. In DNA, the CDR3 is TGTGCCAGCAGCTCCCCGGGACTAGCGGGAGTGTTTCGTACAGATACGCAGTATTTT.

This clone came up a few times. The V and J genes are TRBV5-1 and TRBJ2-1; 15 nucleotides line up with TRBD2. Per the germline V gene, CDR1 is SGHRS and CDR2 is YFSETQ. This CDR3 spans 15 amino acids. The ends lost 4 bases at V and 9 bases at J; junction bases unmatched: 5. DNA for the CDR3: TGCGCCAGCAGCCCAGCGGGACTAGCGGGAGGTGAGCAGTTCTTC. Translating gives CASSPAGLAGGEQFF.

This sequence joins TRBV6-6 and TRBJ2-7; 8 nucleotides agree with TRBD1. V shed 5 bases and J 2 bases; nucleotides not matched to a gene: 8. Germline values: CDR1 MNHNY, CDR2 SVGAGI (reference sequence). The CDR3 totals 15 residues. CDR3 coding DNA: TGTGCCAGCAGTAGACGACAGGGGACCCCCTACGAGCAGTACTTC. As protein: CASSRRQGTPYEQYF.

This chain links TRBV10-2 with TRBJ1-1; 11 bases map to TRBD1. Germline CDR1 is WSHSY and CDR2 is SAAADI. V shed 6 bases, J shed 1 base, and the junction held 7 bases outside the gene matches. The CDR3 covers 16 residues. CDR3 nucleotides: TGCGCCAGCAGCCGGACAGGGGGCGTCTCGAACACTGAAGCTTTCTTT. Translating it yields CASSRTGGVSNTEAFF.

The chain carries TRBV3-1 (or the pseudogene TRBV3-2) and TRBJ2-1; 9 positions match TRBD2. Per the germline V gene, CDR1 is LGHDT and CDR2 is YNNKEL (reference sequence). The CDR3 has 13 amino acids. V lost 0 bases and J lost 16; bases outside the gene matches: 7. The CDR3 sequence is CASSQDQAGGLFF. CDR3 sequence (DNA): TGTGCCAGCAGCCAAGATCAGGCGGGGGGGCTTTTCTTC.

V usage is TRBV5-4 and J usage is TRBJ2-3; 7 nucleotides line up with TRBD2. V lost 4 bases, J lost 0 bases, and 2 bases stayed unmatched. The CDR3 is 14 residues long. Germline V gene data show CDR1 as SGHNT and CDR2 as YYREEE (reference sequence). CDR3 nucleotide sequence: TGTGCCAGCAGCCGGGACTACAGCACAGATACGCAGTATTTT. Translation: CASSRDYSTDTQYF.